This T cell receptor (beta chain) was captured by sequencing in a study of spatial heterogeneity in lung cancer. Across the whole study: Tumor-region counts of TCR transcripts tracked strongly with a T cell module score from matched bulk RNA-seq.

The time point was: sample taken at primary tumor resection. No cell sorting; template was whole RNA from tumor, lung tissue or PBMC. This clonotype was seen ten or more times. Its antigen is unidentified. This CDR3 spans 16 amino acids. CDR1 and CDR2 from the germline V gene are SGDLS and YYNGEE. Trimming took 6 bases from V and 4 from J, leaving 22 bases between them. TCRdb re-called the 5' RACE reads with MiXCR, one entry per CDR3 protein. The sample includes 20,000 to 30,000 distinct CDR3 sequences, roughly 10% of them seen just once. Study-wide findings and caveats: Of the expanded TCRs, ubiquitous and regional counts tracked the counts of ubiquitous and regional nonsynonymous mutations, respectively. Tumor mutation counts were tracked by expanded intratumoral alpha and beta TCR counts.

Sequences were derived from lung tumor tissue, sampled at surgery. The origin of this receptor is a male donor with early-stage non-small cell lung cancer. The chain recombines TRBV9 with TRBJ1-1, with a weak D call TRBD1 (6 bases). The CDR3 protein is CASTPGRGMGATEAFF. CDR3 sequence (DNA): TGTGCCAGCACCCCGGGAAGGGGGATGGGTGCCACTGAAGCTTTCTTT.